These 4 T cell receptor beta chains were sequenced from one sample in a study of blood T cell repertoires in COVID-19. TCRdb's table, derived via immunoSEQ multiplex PCR, lists solely in-frame clones and lacks some. The sample has a few hundred thousand clones, roughly 86% seen once. The sample consisted of peripheral blood. The source is a woman in her 30s with COVID-19, enrolled during active disease.

CDR3 coding DNA: TGTGCCAGCAGCACGGACAGGGATGGCTACACCTTC. It codes for CASSTDRDGYTF. The genes are TRBV5-6 and TRBJ1-2; TRBD1 aligns across 8 bases. Germline trimming cut 4 bases from V and 6 bases from J; bases unmatched to any gene: 2. The germline V gene encodes CDR1 SGHDT and CDR2 YYEEEE. CDR3 length: 12 residues.

This clone came up a few times. The chain uses TRBV24-1 and TRBJ2-2; 8 bases map to TRBD1. The CDR3 totals 16 residues. V dropped 7 bases and J dropped 2; count of bases not matched to a gene: 8. Germline lookup yields CDR1 KGHDR and CDR2 SFDVKD. The CDR3: CATRVPGQVNTGELFF. The CDR3 DNA follows: TGTGCCACCAGGGTTCCGGGACAGGTCAACACCGGGGAGCTGTTTTTT.

The chain carries TRBV19 and TRBJ2-1, with TRBD1 as a possible D gene (5 bases). The germline gives CDR1 LNHDA, CDR2 SQIVND (reference sequence). This CDR3 comprises 12 residues. Trimming removed 7 bases from V and 4 bases from J, with 8 bases in between. The CDR3 DNA is TGTGCCAGTATGGGGCTTTACAATGAGCAGTTCTTC. Its protein product is CASMGLYNEQFF.

The gene calls are TRBV6-1 and TRBJ2-5; D possibly corresponds to TRBD2 (6 bases). Germline CDR1 MNHNS, CDR2 SASEGT. Trimming left V 2 bases short and J 2 bases short, with 12 bases between. CDR3 length: 15 residues. CDR3 residues: CASSEFWGTQETQYF. The DNA for the CDR3 is TGTGCCAGCAGTGAATTCTGGGGGACTCAAGAGACCCAGTACTTC.